This entry describes one TCR beta chain. V dropped 2 bases and J dropped 1; count of bases not matched to a gene: 8. The CDR3 spans 17 residues. Germline V gives CDR1 SGHRS, CDR2 YFSETQ. Treatment described: some 20 received Ad26.COV2.S at low or high dose, single or two shots; about 5 received placebo; per-sample allocation not given. Sample collection was performed on day 63 after the first vaccine or placebo injection. Assay: immunoSEQ multiplex PCR; the TCRdb copy retains only in-frame clones and omits some. The table has about 680,000 clones, 70% to 90% seen once. The sample originates from a study of Ad26.COV2.S vaccination and SARS-CoV-2 variants.

Sample: peripheral blood, taken in a trial of Ad26.COV2.S vaccine versus placebo. The genes are TRBV5-1 and TRBJ2-2, with TRBD2 matching over 7 bases. The clonotype comes from a person aged 18-65 years who received the Ad26.COV2.S COVID-19 vaccine or a placebo. CDR3 sequence (DNA): TGCGCCAGCAGCTTTTTAACTAGCGCTCTGAACACCGGGGAGCTGTTTTTT. Residues: CASSFLTSALNTGELFF.